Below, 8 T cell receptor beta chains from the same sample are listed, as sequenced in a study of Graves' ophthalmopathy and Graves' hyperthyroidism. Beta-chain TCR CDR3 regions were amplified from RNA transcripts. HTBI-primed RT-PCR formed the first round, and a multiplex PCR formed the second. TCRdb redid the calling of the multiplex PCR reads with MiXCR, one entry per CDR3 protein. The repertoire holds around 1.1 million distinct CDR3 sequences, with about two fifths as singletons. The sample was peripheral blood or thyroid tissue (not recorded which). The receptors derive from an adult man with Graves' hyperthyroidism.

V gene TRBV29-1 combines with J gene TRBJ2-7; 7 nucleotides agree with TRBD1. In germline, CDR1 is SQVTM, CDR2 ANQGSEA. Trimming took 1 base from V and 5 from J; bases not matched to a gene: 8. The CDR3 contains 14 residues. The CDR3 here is CSVEGGAGGNEQYF. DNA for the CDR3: TGCAGCGTTGAAGGTGGGGCAGGGGGTAACGAGCAGTACTTC.

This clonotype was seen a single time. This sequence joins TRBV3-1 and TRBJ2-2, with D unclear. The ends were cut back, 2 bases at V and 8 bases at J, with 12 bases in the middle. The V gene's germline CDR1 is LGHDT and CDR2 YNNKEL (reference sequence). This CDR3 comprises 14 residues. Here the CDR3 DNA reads TGTGCCAGCAGCCAATTGCGGACGGGTGGGGAGCTGTTTTTT. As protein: CASSQLRTGGELFF.

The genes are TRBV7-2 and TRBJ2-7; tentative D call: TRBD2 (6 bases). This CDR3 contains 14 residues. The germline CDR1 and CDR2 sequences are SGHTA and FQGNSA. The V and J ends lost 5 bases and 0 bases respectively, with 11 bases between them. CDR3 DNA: TGTGCCAGCAGCACTCAGGGAGGCTCCTACGAGCAGTACTTC. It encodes CASSTQGGSYEQYF. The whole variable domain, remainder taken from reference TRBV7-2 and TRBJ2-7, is GAGVSQSPSNKVTEKGKDVELRCDPISGHTALYWYRQSLGQGLEFLIYFQGNSAPDKSGLPSDRFSAERTGGSVSTLTIQRTQQEDSAVYLCASSTQGGSYEQYFGPGTRLTVT.

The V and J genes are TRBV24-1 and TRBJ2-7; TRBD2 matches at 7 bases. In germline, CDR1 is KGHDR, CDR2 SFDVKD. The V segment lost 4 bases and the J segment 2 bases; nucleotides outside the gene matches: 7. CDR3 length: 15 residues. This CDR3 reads CATSEGGTATYEQYF. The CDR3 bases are TGTGCCACCAGTGAGGGGGGGACGGCGACCTACGAGCAGTACTTC.

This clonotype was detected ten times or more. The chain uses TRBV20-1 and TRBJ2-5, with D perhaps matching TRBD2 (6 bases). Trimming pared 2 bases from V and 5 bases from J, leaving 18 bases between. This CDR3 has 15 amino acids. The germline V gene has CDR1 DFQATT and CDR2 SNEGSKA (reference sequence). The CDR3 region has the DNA TGCAGTGCTAGAAGTCTAGCGCAAGCTAGGGAGACCCAGTACTTC. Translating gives CSARSLAQARETQYF.

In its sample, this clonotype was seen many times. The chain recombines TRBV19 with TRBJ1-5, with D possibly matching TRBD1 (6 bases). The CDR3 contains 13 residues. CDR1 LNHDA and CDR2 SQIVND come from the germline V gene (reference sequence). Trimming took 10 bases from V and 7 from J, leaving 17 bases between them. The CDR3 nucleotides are TGTGCCACCAGCAAGGGGGTACGGCAGCCCCAGCATTTT. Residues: CATSKGVRQPQHF.

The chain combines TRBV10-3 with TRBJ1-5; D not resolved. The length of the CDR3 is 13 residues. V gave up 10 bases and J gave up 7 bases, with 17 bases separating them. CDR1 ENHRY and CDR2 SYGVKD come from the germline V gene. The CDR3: CASRKGYEQPQHF. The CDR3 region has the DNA TGTGCCAGCAGAAAAGGGTACGAACAGCCCCAGCATTTT.

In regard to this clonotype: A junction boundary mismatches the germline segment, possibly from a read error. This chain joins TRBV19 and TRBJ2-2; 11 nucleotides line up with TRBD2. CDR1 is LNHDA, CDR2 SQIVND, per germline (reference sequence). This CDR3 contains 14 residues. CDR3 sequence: CATSGTSGYNEQFF. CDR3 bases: TGTGCCACCTCAGGGACTAGCGGATACAATGAGCAGTTTTTT.